Detailed here is one TCR beta chain. Its antigen is undetermined. The entry originates in a study of early stage breast cancer tumors. About the research overall: ER+/PR+/HER2- status applied to about 80% of the 16 invasive breast tumors.

Study-wide results and limits: Commonly generated sequences made up most enriched TCRB sequences shared between patients. In about 85% of the 16 patients, blood comparison separated tumor from normal breast.

Between the trimmed V and J ends, which lost 2 bases and 2 bases, there was a span of 7 bases. The V gene's germline CDR1 is SEHNR and CDR2 FQNEAQ (reference sequence). The CDR3 has 15 amino acids. Clones were sequenced by immunoSEQ multiplex PCR, and TCRdb holds only the in-frame ones, with some missing. Altogether over 45,000 clones are present, around 83% being singletons, with the ten largest covering about 1.4%. This receptor was obtained from a person between 50 and 60 years old with breast cancer. The specimen was blood. The chain links TRBV7-9 to TRBJ2-6; possible D gene TRBD1, 5 bases. The CDR3 sequence: CASSLLGAGANVLTF. In nucleotides, the CDR3 is TGTGCCAGCAGCTTATTAGGGGCTGGGGCCAACGTCCTGACTTTC. Drawing the rest from reference TRBV7-9 and TRBJ2-6, the complete variable domain is DTGVSQNPRHKITKRGQNVTFRCDPISEHNRLYWYRQTLGQGPEFLTYFQNEAQLEKSRLLSDRFSAERPKGSFSTLEIQRTEQGDSAMYLCASSLLGAGANVLTFGAGSRLTVL.